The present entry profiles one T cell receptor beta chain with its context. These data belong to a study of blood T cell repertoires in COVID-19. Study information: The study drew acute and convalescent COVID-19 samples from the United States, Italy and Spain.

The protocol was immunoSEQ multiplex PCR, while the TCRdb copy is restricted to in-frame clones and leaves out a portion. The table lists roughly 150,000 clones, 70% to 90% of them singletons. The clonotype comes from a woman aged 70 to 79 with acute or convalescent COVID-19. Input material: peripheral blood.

CDR3: CASSVAGMAGELFF. DNA for the CDR3: TGTGCCAGCAGCGTCGCGGGGATGGCCGGGGAGCTGTTTTTT. The rearrangement links TRBV9 to TRBJ2-2; the D gene is possibly TRBD2 (6 bases). Trimming left V 2 bases short and J 6 bases short, with 11 bases between. Looked up from germline, CDR1 is SGDLS and CDR2 is YYNGEE. The CDR3 runs 14 residues.